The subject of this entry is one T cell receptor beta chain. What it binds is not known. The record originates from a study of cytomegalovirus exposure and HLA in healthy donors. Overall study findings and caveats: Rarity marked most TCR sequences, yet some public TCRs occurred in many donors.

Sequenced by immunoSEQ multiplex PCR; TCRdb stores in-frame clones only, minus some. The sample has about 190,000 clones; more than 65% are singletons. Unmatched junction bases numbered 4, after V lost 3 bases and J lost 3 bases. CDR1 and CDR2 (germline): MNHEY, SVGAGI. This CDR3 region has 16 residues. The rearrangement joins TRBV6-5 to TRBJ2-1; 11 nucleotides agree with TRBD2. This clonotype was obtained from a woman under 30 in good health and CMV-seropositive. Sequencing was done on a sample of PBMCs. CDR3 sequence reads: CASSYRLAGGYNEQFF. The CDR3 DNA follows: TGTGCCAGCAGTTATCGGCTAGCGGGGGGCTACAATGAGCAGTTCTTC.